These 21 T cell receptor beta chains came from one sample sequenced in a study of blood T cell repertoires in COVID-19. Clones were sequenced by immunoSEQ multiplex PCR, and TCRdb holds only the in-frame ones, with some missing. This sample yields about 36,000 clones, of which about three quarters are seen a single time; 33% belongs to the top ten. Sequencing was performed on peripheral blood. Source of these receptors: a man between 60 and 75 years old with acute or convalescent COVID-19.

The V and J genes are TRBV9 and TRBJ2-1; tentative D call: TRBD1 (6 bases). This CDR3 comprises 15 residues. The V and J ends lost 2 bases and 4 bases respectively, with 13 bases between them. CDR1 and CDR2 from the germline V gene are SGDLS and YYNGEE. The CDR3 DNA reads TGTGCCAGCAGCGTTGGACAGTTCCTTTACAATGAGCAGTTCTTC. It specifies CASSVGQFLYNEQFF. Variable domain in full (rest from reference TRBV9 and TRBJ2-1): DSGVTQTPKHLITATGQRVTLRCSPRSGDLSVYWYQQSLDQGLQFLIQYYNGEERAKGNILERFSAQQFPDLHSELNLSSLELGDSALYFCASSVGQFLYNEQFFGPGTRLTVL.

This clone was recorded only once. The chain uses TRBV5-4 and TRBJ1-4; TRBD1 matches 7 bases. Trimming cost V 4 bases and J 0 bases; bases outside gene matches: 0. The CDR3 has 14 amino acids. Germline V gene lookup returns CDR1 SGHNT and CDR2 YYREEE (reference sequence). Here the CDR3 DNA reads TGTGCCAGCAGCCAGGGGGCAACTAATGAAAAACTGTTTTTT. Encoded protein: CASSQGATNEKLFF.

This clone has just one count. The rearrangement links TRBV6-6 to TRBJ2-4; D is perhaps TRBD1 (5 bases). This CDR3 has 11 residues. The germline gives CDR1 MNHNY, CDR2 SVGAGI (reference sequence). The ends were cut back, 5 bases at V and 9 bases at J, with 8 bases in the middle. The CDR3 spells CASSQGVIQYF. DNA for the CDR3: TGTGCCAGCAGTCAAGGGGTCATTCAGTACTTC.

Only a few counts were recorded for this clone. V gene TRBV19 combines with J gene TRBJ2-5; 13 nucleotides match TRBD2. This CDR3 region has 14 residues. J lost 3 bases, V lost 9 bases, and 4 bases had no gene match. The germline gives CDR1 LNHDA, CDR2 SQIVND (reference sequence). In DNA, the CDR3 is TGTGCCAGCGGACTAGCGGGAGTAAAAGAGACCCAGTACTTC. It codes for CASGLAGVKETQYF.

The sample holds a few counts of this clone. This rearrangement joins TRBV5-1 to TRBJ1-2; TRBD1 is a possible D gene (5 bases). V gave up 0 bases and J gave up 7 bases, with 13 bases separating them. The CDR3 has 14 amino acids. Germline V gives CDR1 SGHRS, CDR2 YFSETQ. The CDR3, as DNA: TGCGCCAGCAGCTTGGCCATCAGGGAGGCTGGCTACACCTTC. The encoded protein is CASSLAIREAGYTF.

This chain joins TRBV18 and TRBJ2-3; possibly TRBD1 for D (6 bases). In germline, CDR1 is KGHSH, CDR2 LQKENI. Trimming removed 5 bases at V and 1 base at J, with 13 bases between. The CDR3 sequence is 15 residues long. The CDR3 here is CASSTRTAGTDTQYF. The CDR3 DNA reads TGTGCCAGCTCAACACGGACAGCTGGCACAGATACGCAGTATTTT.

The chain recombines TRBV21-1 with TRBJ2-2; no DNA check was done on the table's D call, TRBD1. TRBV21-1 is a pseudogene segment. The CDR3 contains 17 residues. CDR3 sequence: CASSKGDGTENTGELFF. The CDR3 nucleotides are TGTGCCAGCAGCAAAGGAGACGGGACAGAGAACACCGGGGAGCTGTTTTTT.

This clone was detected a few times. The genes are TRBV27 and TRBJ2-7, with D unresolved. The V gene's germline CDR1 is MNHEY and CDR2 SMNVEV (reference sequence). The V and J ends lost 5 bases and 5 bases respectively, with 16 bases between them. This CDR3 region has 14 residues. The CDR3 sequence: CASSPRDTSNEQYF. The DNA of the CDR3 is TGTGCCAGCAGTCCCCGTGACACGTCCAACGAGCAGTACTTC.

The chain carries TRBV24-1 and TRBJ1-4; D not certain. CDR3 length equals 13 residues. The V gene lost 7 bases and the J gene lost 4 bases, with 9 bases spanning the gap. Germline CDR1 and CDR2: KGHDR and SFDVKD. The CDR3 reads CATRGEVNEKLFF. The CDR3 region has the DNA TGTGCCACCAGAGGAGAGGTTAATGAAAAACTGTTTTTT.

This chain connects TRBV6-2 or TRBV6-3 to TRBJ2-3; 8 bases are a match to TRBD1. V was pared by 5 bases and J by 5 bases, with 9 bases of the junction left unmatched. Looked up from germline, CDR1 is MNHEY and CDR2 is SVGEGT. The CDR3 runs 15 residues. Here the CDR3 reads CASSLPPDRGDTQYF. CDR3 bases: TGTGCCAGCAGTCTCCCCCCCGACAGGGGAGATACGCAGTATTTT.

Here the CDR3 DNA reads TGTGCCACCAGCAGACACCCCGGACTGTCCCTAGCCAAAAACATTCAGTACTTC. It yields the protein CATSRHPGLSLAKNIQYF. The chain combines TRBV15 with TRBJ2-4; a weak D match, TRBD2 (5 bases). Germline V gene lookup returns CDR1 LNHNV and CDR2 YYDKDF (reference sequence). The CDR3 length is 18 residues. V lost 2 bases and J lost 0, with 17 bases in between.

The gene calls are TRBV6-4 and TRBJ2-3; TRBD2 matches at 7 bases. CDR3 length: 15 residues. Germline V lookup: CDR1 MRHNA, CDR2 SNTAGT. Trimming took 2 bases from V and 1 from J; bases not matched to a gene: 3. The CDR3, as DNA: TGTGCCAGCAGTGACCGCGGGAGTGGCACAGATACGCAGTATTTT. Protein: CASSDRGSGTDTQYF.

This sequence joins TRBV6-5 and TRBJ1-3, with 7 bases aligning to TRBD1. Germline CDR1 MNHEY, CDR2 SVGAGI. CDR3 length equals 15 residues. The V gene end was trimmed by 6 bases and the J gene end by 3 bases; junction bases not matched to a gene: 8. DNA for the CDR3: TGTGCCAGCAGCAAAGACAGGGCTGGTGGAAACACCATATATTTT. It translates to CASSKDRAGGNTIYF.

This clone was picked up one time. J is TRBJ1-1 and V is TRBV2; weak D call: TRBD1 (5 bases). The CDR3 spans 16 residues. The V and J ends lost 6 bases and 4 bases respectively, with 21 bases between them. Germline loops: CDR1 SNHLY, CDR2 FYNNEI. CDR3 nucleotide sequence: TGTGCCAGCAGCGAAACAGACAGCCGTTTGGTCACTGAAGCTTTCTTT. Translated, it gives CASSETDSRLVTEAFF.

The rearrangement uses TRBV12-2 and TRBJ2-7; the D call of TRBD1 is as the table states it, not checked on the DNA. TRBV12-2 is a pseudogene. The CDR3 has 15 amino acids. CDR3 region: CASRYDTGSSYEQYF. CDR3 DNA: TGTGCAAGTCGTTACGACACAGGGAGCTCCTACGAGCAGTACTTC.

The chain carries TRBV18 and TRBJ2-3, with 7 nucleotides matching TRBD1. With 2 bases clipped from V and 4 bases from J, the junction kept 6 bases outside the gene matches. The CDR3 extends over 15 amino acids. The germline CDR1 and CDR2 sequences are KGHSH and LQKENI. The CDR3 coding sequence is TGTGCCAGCTCACCAACAGGGGCCAACCCAGATACGCAGTATTTT. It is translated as CASSPTGANPDTQYF.

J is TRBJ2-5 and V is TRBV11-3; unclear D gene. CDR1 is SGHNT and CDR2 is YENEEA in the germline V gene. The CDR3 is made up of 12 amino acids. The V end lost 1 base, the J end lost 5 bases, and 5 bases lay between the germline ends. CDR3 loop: CASSLVLETQYF. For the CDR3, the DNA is TGTGCCAGCAGCTTAGTTCTGGAGACCCAGTACTTC.

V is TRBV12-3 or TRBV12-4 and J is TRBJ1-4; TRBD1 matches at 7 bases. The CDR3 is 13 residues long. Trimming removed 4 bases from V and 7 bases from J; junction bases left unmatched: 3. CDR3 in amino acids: CASSSTGVEKLFF. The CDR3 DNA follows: TGTGCCAGCAGTTCTACAGGGGTTGAAAAACTGTTTTTT.

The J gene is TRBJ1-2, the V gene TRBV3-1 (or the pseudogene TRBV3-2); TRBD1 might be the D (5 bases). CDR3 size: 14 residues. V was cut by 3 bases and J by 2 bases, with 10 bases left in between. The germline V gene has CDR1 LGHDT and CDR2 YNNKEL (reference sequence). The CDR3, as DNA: TGTGCCAGCAGCCAGGGAGGGACCAACTATGGCTACACCTTC. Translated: CASSQGGTNYGYTF.

The CDR3 DNA sequence: TGTGCCAGCAGCCAGGGGGCTGAAGACTATGGCTACACCTTC. It codes for CASSQGAEDYGYTF. V usage is TRBV5-4 and J usage is TRBJ1-2; 8 nucleotides align to TRBD1. V gave up 4 bases and J gave up 3 bases; unmatched junction bases: 5. CDR1 is SGHNT and CDR2 is YYREEE in the germline V gene (reference sequence). CDR3 size: 14 residues.

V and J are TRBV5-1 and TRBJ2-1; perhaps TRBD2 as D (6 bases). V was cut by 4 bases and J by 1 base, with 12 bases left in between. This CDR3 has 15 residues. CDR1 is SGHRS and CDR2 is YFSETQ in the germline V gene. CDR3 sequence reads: CASSGRGISYNEQFF. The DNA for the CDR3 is TGCGCCAGCAGCGGCCGGGGGATTTCCTACAATGAGCAGTTCTTC.